This T cell receptor (beta chain) originates from a study of T cells in localized non-small cell lung cancer. Only one count was recorded for this clone. The CDR3 consists of 15 residues. Trimming left V 5 bases short and J 0 bases short, with 14 bases between. CDR1 is MNHEY, CDR2 SVGAGI, per germline. Some clones are missing from TCRdb's copy, which holds only in-frame ones; the method was immunoSEQ multiplex PCR. The table includes roughly 27,000 clones, approximately 90% detected once. This TCR came from a female donor of 60 years or more with stage I lung adenocarcinoma. The chain is built from TRBV6-5 and TRBJ2-7; D possibly corresponds to TRBD2 (5 bases). The material sequenced was peripheral blood, taken before any cancer treatment. The CDR3 sequence is CASSRPTGSSYEQYF. The DNA of the CDR3 is TGTGCCAGCAGTCGCCCGACGGGGAGCTCCTACGAGCAGTACTTC.